This T cell receptor (beta chain) was captured by sequencing in a study of T cell responses to AZD1222 COVID-19 vaccine. General study points: In a largely white British group with more females than males, clonal diversity was possibly underestimated. At 160-218 and 743-854, vaccine-associated CD4 TCRs were dominant, and they spanned spike. Repertoire collection took place solely once the T cell response had peaked.

Regarding this clone: No antigen is known for it.

This table comes from immunoSEQ multiplex PCR, and its TCRdb copy is limited to in-frame clones, with some not included. The data hold 110,000 or so clones, with approximately 90% observed a single time. The germline V gene has CDR1 SGHTA and CDR2 FQGNSA. Trimming removed 5 bases from V and 3 bases from J, with 14 bases in between. The CDR3 covers 14 residues. The chain couples TRBV7-2 to TRBJ2-7; perhaps D is TRBD1 or TRBD2 (5 bases each). This material consisted of peripheral blood, taken 28 days after the second AZD1222 dose. The receptor's source is an adult who received the AZD1222 COVID-19 vaccine. The CDR3 DNA follows: TGTGCCAGCAGCCTGGGGGACCTGCGCTACGAGCAGTACTTC. It yields the protein CASSLGDLRYEQYF.